The present TCR beta chain was sequenced within a study of long-term antiretroviral therapy in people with HIV. Study-level background: The oldest samples precede the 2015 immediate-ART recommendation by about a decade.

Trimming took off 3 bases at V and 10 bases at J, with 16 bases between the two ends. Germline V gene data show CDR1 as SGHAT and CDR2 as FQNNGV. The CDR3 is 14 residues long. Study-level points and caveats: Post-ART diversity increased but stayed below transplant donor controls.

Comment on this clone: Antigen: not known.

It was in the United States that all participants with HIV were treated. This was the immunoSEQ v3.0 assay at survey level. Produced via immunoSEQ multiplex PCR; TCRdb's table is partial and in-frame only. The sample includes approximately 30,000 clones, roughly four fifths of them seen just once. The V and J genes are TRBV11-2 and TRBJ2-1; D is possibly TRBD1 or TRBD2 (5 bases each). This sample comprised unsorted PBMCs, obtained 0.8 years before starting antiretroviral therapy. The sequence derives from a man younger than 35 with HIV. CDR3 DNA sequence: TGTGCCAGCAGCTTTATGGGACCCCGGCGCGAGCAGTTCTTC. Its protein product is CASSFMGPRREQFF.